The TCR beta chain under discussion was sequenced for a study of CD4 T cells in relation to SARS-CoV-2 and coronaviruses. Across the whole study: PBMCs were cultured with antigen for 10 days before TCR beta sequencing. Study-wide findings and caveats: Culture-expanded clones reflect memory recall rather than primary priming during culture. Each donor contributed either pre-pandemic or post-infection samples, not both.

The junction had 5 bases not matched to a gene; V was cut back by 5 bases and J by 5 bases. This CDR3 region has 15 residues. CDR1 and CDR2 from the germline V gene are SGHVS and FNYEAQ. This clone was seen once. Antigen unknown. CEF-cultured naive and memory CD4+ T cell DNA got survey-level sequencing. TCRdb's table, derived via immunoSEQ multiplex PCR, lists solely in-frame clones and lacks some. The sample includes 35,000 to 40,000 clones, more than 60% seen only once; the top ten take roughly 22%. This TCR derives from an adult with COVID-19. Sequencing was done on a sample of memory CD4+ T cells from PBMCs, cultured in vitro. This chain uses TRBV7-6 with TRBJ2-1; 11 bases match TRBD2. CDR3 DNA sequence: TGTGCCAGCAGCCCACTAGCGGGGGTAGACAATGAGCAGTTCTTC. Translated, it gives CASSPLAGVDNEQFF.